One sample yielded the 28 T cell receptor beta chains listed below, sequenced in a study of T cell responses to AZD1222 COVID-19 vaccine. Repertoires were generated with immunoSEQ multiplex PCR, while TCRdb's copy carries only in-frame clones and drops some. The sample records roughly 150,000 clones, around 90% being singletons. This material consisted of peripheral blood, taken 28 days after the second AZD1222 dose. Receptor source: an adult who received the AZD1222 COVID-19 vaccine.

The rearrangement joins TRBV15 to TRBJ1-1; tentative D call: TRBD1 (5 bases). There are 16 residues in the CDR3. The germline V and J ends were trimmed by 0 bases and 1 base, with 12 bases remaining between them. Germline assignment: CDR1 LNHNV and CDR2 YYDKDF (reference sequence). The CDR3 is CATSRDRGTKNTEAFF. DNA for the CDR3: TGTGCCACCAGCAGAGATCGGGGGACGAAGAACACTGAAGCTTTCTTT.

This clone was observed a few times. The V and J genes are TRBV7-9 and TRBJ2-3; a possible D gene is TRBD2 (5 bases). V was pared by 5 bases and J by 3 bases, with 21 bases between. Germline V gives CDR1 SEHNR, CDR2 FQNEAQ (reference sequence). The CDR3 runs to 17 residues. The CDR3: CASSPNLRARGTDTQYF. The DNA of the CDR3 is TGTGCCAGCAGCCCAAACCTTCGGGCCCGGGGAACAGATACGCAGTATTTT. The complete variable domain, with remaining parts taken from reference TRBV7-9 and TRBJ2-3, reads DTGVSQNPRHKITKRGQNVTFRCDPISEHNRLYWYRQTLGQGPEFLTYFQNEAQLEKSRLLSDRFSAERPKGSFSTLEIQRTEQGDSAMYLCASSPNLRARGTDTQYFGPGTRLTVL.

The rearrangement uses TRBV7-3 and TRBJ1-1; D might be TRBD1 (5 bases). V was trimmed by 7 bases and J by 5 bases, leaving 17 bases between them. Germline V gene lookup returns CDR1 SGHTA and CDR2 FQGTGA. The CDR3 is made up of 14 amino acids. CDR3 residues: CASTPGQGGTEAFF. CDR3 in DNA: TGTGCCAGCACCCCAGGTCAGGGCGGAACTGAAGCTTTCTTT.

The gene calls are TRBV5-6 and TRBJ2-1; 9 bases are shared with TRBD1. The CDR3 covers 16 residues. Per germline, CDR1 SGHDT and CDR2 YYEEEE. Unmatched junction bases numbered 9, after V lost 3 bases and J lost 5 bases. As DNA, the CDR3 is TGTGCCAGCAGCTATCTCACCGGGACAGGGAACAATGAGCAGTTCTTC. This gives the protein CASSYLTGTGNNEQFF. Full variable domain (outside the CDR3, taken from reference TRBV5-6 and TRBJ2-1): DAGVTQSPTHLIKTRGQQVTLRCSPKSGHDTVSWYQQALGQGPQFIFQYYEEEERQRGNFPDRFSGHQFPNYSSELNVNALLLGDSALYLCASSYLTGTGNNEQFFGPGTRLTVL.

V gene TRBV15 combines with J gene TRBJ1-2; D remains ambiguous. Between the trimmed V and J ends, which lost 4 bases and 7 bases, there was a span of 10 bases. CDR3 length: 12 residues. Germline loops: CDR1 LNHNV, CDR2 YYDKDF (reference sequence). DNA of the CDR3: TGTGCCACCAGCACGGGATCCGTTGGCTACACCTTC. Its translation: CATSTGSVGYTF.

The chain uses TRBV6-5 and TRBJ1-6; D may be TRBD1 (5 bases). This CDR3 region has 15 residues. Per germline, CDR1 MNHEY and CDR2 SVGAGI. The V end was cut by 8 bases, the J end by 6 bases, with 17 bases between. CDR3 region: CASRPGGATNSPLHF. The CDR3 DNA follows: TGTGCCAGCCGGCCTGGAGGGGCGACTAATTCACCCCTCCACTTT.

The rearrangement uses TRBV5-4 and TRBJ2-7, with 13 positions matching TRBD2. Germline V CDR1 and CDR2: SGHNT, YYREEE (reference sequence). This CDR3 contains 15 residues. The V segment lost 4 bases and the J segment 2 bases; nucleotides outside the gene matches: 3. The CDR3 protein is CASSRGLAGTYEQYF. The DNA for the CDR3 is TGTGCCAGCAGCCGGGGACTAGCGGGGACCTACGAGCAGTACTTC.

The CDR3 coding sequence is TGTGCCAGTAGTATAGTCGTACGCGGGACAGGGGGTTTGGAGACCCAGTACTTC. This sequence encodes CASSIVVRGTGGLETQYF. The chain couples TRBV19 to TRBJ2-5; the match to TRBD1 covers 11 bases. From germline, CDR1 is LNHDA and CDR2 SQIVND (reference sequence). Trimming removed 1 base from V and 5 bases from J; junction bases left unmatched: 12. The CDR3 runs 18 residues.

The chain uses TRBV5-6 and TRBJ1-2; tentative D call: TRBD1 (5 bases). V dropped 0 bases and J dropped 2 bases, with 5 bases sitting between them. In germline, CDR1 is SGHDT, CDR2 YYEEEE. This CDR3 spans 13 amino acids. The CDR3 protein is CASSLDRNYGYTF. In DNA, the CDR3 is TGTGCCAGCAGCTTGGACAGGAACTATGGCTACACCTTC. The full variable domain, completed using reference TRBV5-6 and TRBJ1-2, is DAGVTQSPTHLIKTRGQQVTLRCSPKSGHDTVSWYQQALGQGPQFIFQYYEEEERQRGNFPDRFSGHQFPNYSSELNVNALLLGDSALYLCASSLDRNYGYTFGSGTRLTVV.

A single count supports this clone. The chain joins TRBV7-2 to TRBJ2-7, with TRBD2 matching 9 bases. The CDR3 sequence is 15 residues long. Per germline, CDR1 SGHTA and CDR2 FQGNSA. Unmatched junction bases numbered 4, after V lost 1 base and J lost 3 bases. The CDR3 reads CASSLERRGGYEQYF. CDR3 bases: TGTGCCAGCAGCTTAGAACGGCGGGGGGGCTACGAGCAGTACTTC.

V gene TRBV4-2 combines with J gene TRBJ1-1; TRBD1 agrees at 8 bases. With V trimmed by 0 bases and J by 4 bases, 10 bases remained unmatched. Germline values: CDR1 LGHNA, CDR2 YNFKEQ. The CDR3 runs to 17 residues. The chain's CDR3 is CASSQDAGGGLSTEAFF. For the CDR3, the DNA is TGTGCCAGCAGCCAAGACGCAGGGGGCGGGCTGTCCACTGAAGCTTTCTTT.

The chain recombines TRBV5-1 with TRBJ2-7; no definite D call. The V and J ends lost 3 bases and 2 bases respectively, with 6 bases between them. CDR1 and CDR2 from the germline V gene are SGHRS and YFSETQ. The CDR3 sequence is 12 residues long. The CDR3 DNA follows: TGCGCCAGCAGCTCAGTCACCTACGAGCAGTACTTC. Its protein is CASSSVTYEQYF.

CDR3 nucleotides: TGTGCCACGTTGCTACAGGGAAGAGGAAATGGCTACACCTTC. Its translation is CATLLQGRGNGYTF. The genes are TRBV28 and TRBJ1-2; D possibly corresponds to TRBD1 (6 bases). Germline CDR1 is MDHEN and CDR2 is SYDVKM. There are 14 residues in the CDR3. The V and J ends lost 10 bases and 6 bases respectively, with 21 bases between them.

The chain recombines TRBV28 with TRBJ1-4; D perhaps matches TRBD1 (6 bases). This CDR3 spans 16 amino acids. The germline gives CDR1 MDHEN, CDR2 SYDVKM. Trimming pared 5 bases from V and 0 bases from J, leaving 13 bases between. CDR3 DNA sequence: TGTGCCAGCAGTCCCTACCGACAGGCAACTAATGAAAAACTGTTTTTT. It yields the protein CASSPYRQATNEKLFF.

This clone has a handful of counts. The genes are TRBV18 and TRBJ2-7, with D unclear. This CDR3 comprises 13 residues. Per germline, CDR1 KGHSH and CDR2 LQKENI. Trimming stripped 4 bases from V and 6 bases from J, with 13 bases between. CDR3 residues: CASSHRAVPEQYF. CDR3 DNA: TGTGCCAGCTCACACCGTGCGGTTCCCGAGCAGTACTTC.

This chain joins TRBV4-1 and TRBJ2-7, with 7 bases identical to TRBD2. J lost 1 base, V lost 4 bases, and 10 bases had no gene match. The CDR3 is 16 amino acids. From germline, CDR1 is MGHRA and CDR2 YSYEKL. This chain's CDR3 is CASSPPRTRSSYEQYF. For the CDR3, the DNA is TGCGCCAGCAGCCCACCAAGGACTAGATCTTCCTACGAGCAGTACTTC.

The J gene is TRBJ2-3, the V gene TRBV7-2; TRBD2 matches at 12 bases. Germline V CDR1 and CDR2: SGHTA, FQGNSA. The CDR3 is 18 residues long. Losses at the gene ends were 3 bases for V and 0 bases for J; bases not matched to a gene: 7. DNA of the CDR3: TGTGCCAGCAGCTTCTTCGAAGGGACTAGCGGGAGCACAGATACGCAGTATTTT. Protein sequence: CASSFFEGTSGSTDTQYF.

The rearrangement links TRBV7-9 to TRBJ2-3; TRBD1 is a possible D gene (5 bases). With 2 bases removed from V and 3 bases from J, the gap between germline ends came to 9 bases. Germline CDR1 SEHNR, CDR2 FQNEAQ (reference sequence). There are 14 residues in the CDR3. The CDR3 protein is CASSLRQWTDTQYF. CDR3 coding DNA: TGTGCCAGCAGCTTAAGACAGTGGACAGATACGCAGTATTTT.

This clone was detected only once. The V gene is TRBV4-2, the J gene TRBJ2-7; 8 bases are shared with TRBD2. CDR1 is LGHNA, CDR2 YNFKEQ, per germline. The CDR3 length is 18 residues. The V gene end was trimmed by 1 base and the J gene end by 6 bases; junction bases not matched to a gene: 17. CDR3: CASSQARGPGGGRREQYF. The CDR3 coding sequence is TGTGCCAGCAGCCAAGCAAGGGGCCCGGGCGGGGGGCGGCGCGAGCAGTACTTC.

The CDR3 region is CASSSTGDSYEQYF. The CDR3 DNA follows: TGTGCCAGCAGTTCAACAGGGGACTCCTACGAGCAGTACTTC. The rearrangement joins TRBV28 to TRBJ2-7, with 7 bases that match TRBD1. V was clipped by 4 bases and J by 0 bases; unmatched bases: 3. In germline, CDR1 is MDHEN, CDR2 SYDVKM. The CDR3 covers 14 residues.

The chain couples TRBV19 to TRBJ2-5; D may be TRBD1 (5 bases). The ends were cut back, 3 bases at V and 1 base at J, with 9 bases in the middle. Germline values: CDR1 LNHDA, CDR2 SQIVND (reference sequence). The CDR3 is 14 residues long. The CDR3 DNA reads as TGTGCCAGTAGTATTCAGGGTGGCCAAGAGACCCAGTACTTC. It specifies CASSIQGGQETQYF.

The CDR3 nucleotides read TGTGCCAGCAGTGTCCCAGTAGAGAAACTGTTTTTT. Protein sequence: CASSVPVEKLFF. The chain couples TRBV28 to TRBJ1-4; D not resolved. Trimming cost V 5 bases and J 11 bases, with 12 bases left between them. CDR3 length equals 12 residues. Germline V lookup: CDR1 MDHEN, CDR2 SYDVKM.

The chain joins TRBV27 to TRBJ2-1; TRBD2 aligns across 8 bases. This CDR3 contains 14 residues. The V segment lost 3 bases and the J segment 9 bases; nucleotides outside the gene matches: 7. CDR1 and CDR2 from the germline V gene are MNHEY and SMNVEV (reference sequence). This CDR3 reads CASSFLLAVGEQFF. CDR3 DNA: TGTGCCAGCAGTTTTCTACTAGCGGTTGGTGAGCAGTTCTTC.

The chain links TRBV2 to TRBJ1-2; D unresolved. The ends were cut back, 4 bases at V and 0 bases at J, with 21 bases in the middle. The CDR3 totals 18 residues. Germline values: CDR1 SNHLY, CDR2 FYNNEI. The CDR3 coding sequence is TGTGCCAGCAGTGCCATAGGGCTCCTAGTAAGGGCTAACTATGGCTACACCTTC. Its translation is CASSAIGLLVRANYGYTF.

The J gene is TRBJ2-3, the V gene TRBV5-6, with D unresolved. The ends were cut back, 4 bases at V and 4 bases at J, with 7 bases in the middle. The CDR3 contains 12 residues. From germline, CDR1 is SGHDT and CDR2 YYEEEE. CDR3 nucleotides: TGTGCCAGCAGCCCAAGTGCAGATACGCAGTATTTT. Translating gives CASSPSADTQYF.

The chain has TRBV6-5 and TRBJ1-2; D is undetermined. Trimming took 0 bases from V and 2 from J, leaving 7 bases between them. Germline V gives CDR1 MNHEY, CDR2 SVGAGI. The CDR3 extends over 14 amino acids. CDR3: CASSYSTINYGYTF. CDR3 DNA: TGTGCCAGCAGTTACTCGACCATCAACTATGGCTACACCTTC.

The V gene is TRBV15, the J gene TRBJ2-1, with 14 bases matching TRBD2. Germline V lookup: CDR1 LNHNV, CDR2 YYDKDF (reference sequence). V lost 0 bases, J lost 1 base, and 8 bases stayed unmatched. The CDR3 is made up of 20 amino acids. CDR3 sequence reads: CATSRDFGTSGSGSYNEQFF. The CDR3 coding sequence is TGTGCCACCAGCAGAGATTTCGGGACTAGCGGGAGCGGGTCCTACAATGAGCAGTTCTTC.

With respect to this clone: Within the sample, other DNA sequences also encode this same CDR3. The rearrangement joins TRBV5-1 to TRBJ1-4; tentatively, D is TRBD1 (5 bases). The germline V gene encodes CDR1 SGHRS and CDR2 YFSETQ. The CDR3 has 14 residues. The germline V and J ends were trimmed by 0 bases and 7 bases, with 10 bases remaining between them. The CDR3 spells CASSLDGGREKLFF. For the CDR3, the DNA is TGCGCCAGCAGCTTGGACGGGGGTCGTGAAAAACTGTTTTTT.